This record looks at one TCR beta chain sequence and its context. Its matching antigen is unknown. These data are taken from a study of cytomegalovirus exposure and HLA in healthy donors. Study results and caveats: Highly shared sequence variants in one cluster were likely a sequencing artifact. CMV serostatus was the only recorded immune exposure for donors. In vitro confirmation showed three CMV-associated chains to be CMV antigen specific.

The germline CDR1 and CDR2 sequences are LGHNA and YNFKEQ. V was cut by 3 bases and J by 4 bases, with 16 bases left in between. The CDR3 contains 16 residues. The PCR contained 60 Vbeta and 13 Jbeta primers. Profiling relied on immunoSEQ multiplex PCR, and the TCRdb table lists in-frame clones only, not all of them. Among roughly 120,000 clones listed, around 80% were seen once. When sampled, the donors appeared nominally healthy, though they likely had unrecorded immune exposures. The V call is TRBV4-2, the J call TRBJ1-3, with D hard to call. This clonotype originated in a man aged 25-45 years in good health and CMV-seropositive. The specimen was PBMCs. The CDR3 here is CASSHGMGSGGNTIYF. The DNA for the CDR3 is TGTGCCAGCAGCCACGGGATGGGCTCGGGAGGAAACACCATATATTTT.